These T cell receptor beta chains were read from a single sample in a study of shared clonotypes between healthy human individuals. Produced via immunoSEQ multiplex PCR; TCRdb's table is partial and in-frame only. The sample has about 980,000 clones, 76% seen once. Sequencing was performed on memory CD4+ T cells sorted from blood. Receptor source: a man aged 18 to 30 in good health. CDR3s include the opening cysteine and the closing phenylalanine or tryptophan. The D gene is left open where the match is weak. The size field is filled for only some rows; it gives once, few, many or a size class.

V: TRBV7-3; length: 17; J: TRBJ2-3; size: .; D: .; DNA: TGTGCCAGCAGCCCCCTTCCGGGGGCCAACCGGAGGGATACGCAGTATTTT; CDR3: CASSPLPGANRRDTQYF
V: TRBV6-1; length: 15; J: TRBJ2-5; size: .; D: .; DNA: TGTGCCAGCAGTGAACAAGGGGTTCTGGGAGAGACCCAGTACTTC; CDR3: CASSEQGVLGETQYF
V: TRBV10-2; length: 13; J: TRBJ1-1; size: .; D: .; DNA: TGCGCCAGCAGTGGACGAGAGAACACTGAAGCTTTCTTT; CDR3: CASSGRENTEAFF
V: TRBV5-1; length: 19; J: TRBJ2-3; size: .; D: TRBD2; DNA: TGCGCCAGCAGCCTAAGACTAGCGGGGGGCCCGGACCCCACAGATACGCAGTATTTT; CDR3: CASSLRLAGGPDPTDTQYF
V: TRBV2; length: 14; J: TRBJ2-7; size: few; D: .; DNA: TGTGCCAGCAGGTGGGCCCGAAGCTCCTACGAGCAGTACTTC; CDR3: CASRWARSSYEQYF
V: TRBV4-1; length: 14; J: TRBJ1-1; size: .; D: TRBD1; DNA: TGCGCCAGCAGCGGGGACAGGGTTAACACTGAAGCTTTCTTT; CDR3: CASSGDRVNTEAFF
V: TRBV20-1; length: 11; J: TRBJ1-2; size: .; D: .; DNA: TGCAGTGCTAGTTTGCAAACGGGCTACACCTTC; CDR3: CSASLQTGYTF
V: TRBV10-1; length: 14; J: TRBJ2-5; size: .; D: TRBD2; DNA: TGCGCCAGCAGTGAGGCATCCGGGACTAGCCCCCAGTACTTC; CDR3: CASSEASGTSPQYF
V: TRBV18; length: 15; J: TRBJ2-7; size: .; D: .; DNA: TGTGCCAGCTCGACCTCCGCGGGGGCTGTCTACGAGCAGTACTTC; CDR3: CASSTSAGAVYEQYF
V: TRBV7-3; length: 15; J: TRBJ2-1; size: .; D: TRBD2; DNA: TGTGCCAGCAGCATAACTAGCGGGGGGATCAATGAGCAGTTCTTC; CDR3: CASSITSGGINEQFF
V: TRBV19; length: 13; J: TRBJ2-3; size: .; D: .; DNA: TGTGCCAGTAGTATATTGCCCGGCGGTACGCAGTATTTT; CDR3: CASSILPGGTQYF
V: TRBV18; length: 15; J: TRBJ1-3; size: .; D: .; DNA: TGTGCCAGCTCACCACTAGCAACCTCTGGAAACACCATATATTTT; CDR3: CASSPLATSGNTIYF
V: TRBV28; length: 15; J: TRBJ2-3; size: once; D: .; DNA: TGTGCCAGCAGTTCTAAGGACCCGATGGGGGATACGCAGTATTTT; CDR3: CASSSKDPMGDTQYF
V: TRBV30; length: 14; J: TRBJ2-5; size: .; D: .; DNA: TGTGCCTGGAGTGGGATACAGGGAGGTGAGACCCAGTACTTC; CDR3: CAWSGIQGGETQYF
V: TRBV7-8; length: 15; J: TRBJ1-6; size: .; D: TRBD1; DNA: TGTGCCAGCAGCCTAAAACAGGGGGCGAATTCACCCCTCCACTTT; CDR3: CASSLKQGANSPLHF
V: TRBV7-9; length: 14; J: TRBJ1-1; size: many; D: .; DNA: TGTGCCAGCAAGCACGGGACGGAGAACACTGAAGCTTTCTTT; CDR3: CASKHGTENTEAFF
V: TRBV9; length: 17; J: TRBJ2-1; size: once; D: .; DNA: TGTGCCAGCAGCGCAGAAGGTAGCGGCAGCTCCTACAATGAGCAGTTCTTC; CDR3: CASSAEGSGSSYNEQFF
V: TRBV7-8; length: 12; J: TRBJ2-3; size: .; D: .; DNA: TGTGCCAGCAGCCTCTTGCCAGATACGCAGTATTTT; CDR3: CASSLLPDTQYF
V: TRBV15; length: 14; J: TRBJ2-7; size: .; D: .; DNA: TGTGCCACCAGCAGATCCGGGGAACTCTACGAGCAGTACTTC; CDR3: CATSRSGELYEQYF
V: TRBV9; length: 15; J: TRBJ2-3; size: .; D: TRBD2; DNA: TGTGCCAGCAGCGGCCAGCGGGATAGCACAGATACGCAGTATTTT; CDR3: CASSGQRDSTDTQYF
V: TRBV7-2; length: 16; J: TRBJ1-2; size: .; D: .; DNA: TGTGCCAGCAGCCTCACTATGGGACGGACAAACTATGGCTACACCTTC; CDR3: CASSLTMGRTNYGYTF
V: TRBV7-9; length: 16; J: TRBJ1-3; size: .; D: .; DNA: TGTGCCAGCAGCTTTATCACGGGGAGCTCTGGAAACACCATATATTTT; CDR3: CASSFITGSSGNTIYF
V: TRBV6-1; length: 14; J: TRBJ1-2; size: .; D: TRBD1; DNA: TGTGCCAGCAGACGGACAGGGGATAACTATGGCTACACCTTC; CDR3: CASRRTGDNYGYTF
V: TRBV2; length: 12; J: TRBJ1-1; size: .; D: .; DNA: TGTGCCAGCAGGGGGGCAGGGACTGAAGCTTTCTTT; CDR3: CASRGAGTEAFF
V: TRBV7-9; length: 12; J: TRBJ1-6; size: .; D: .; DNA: TGTGCCAGCAGTCAAAAAGATTCACCCCTCCACTTT; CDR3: CASSQKDSPLHF
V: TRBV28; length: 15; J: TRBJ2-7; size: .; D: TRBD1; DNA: TGTGCCAGCAGTTTAGGAACGACAGGGGGCAGGGAGCAGTACTTC; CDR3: CASSLGTTGGREQYF
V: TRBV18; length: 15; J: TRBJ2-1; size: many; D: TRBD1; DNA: TGTGCCAGCTCACCACCTCTGGGGGACAGGGGTAGGAGGTTCTTC; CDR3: CASSPPLGDRGRRFF
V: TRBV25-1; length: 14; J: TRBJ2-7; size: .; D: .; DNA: TGTGCCAGCAGTGATTGGGGCAAATCCTACGAGCAGTACTTC; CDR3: CASSDWGKSYEQYF
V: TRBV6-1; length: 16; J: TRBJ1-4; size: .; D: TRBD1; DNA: TGTGCCAGCAGTGACCCTTTCCGGGACAGGGAGGTAAAACTGTTTTTT; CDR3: CASSDPFRDREVKLFF
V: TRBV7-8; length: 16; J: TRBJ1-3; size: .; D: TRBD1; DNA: TGTGCCAGCAGCTTGGGACAGGGGGCCTTCGGAAACACCATATATTTT; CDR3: CASSLGQGAFGNTIYF
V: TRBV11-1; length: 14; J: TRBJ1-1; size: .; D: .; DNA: TGTGCCAGCAGCTCCAGGGGATGGGACACTGAAGCTTTCTTT; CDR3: CASSSRGWDTEAFF
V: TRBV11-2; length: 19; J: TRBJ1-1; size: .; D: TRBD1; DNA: TGTGCCAGCAGCTTAGGACCGGGACAGACTTGGGTAGCTAACACTGAAGCTTTCTTT; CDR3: CASSLGPGQTWVANTEAFF
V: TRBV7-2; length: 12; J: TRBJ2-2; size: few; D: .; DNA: TGTGCCAGCAGCCAACGGCCCGGGGAGCTGTTTTTT; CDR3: CASSQRPGELFF
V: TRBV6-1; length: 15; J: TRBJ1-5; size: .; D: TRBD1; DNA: TGTGCCAGCAGCCCCGACAGGGGTGGAAATCAGCCCCAGCATTTT; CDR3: CASSPDRGGNQPQHF
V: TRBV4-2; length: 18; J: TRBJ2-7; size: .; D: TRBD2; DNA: TGTGCCAGCAGCCGACCGGGACTAGCGGGGGGAGGGGCCTACGAGCAGTACTTC; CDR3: CASSRPGLAGGGAYEQYF
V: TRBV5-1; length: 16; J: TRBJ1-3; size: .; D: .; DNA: TGCGCCAGTTCACCACAGGTCTACAGCTCTGGAAACACCATATATTTT; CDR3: CASSPQVYSSGNTIYF
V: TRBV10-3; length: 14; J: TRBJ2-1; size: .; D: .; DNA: TGTGCCAGCTCAATGGGGGTGTCCTACAATGAGCAGTTCTTC; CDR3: CASSMGVSYNEQFF
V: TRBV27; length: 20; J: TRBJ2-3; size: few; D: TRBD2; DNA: TGTGCCAGCAGTTTCCCCGACCTAGCGGGACCCGCCGGGAGCACAGATACGCAGTATTTT; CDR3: CASSFPDLAGPAGSTDTQYF
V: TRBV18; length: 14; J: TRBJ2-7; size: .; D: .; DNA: TGTGCCAGCTCACCACCATCAGTCCCCTACGAGCAGTACTTC; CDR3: CASSPPSVPYEQYF